Detailed here is one T cell receptor (beta chain). The CDR3 covers 13 residues. Germline assignment: CDR1 DFQATT and CDR2 SNEGSKA (reference sequence). V shed 3 bases, J shed 5 bases, and the junction held 5 bases outside the gene matches. This entry is derived from a study of blood T cells in healthy people across ages. Each sample yielded at least 6.5 million isolated PBMCs. Sample-barcoded 5' priming and a J-beta primer mix drove a second PCR of 7 to 11 cycles. Every cDNA molecule bore a tag from a template-switch adaptor containing 12 random nucleotides. TCRdb passed the 5' RACE reads through MiXCR, listing each CDR3 protein once. The table includes 760,000 or so distinct CDR3 sequences, around 25% detected once. This sample also appeared in a second study, on T cells of mothers and their children. This second study notes: In this cohort, donors were three healthy Caucasian mothers plus their six children. Added by the second PCR's M1S primer were sample barcodes and 2-4 random nucleotides.

This TCR came from a boy aged 5-17 years in good health. This rearrangement joins TRBV20-1 to TRBJ2-5; TRBD2 agrees at 8 bases. Sequenced input: blood. The CDR3 bases are TGCAGTGCTAGCGGGAGGGAGAGGGAGACCCAGTACTTC. Amino acids: CSASGRERETQYF.